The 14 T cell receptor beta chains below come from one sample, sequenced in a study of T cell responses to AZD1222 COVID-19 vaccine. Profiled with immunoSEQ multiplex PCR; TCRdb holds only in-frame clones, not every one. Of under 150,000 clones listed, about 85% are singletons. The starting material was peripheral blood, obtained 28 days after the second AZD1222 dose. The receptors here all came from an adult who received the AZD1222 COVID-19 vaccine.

The CDR3 nucleotides are TGTGCCAGTAGTATAGTTGGGGTTCGAGGAGGCTACACCTTC. Protein: CASSIVGVRGGYTF. V gene TRBV19 combines with J gene TRBJ1-2; D call uncertain. The CDR3 runs to 14 residues. V dropped 1 base and J dropped 8 bases, with 14 bases sitting between them. CDR1 and CDR2 from the germline V gene are LNHDA and SQIVND (reference sequence).

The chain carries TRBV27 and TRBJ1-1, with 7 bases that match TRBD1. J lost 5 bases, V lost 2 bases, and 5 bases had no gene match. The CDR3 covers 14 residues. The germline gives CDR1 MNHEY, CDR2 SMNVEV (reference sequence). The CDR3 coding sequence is TGTGCCAGCAGTTTAGAGGGGGCATGGACTGAAGCTTTCTTT. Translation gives CASSLEGAWTEAFF.

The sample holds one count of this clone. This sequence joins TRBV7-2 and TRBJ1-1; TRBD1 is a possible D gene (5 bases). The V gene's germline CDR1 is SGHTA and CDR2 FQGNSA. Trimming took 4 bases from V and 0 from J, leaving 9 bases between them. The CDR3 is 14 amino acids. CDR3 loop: CASSSGPMNTEAFF. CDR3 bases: TGTGCCAGCAGCTCGGGACCCATGAACACTGAAGCTTTCTTT.

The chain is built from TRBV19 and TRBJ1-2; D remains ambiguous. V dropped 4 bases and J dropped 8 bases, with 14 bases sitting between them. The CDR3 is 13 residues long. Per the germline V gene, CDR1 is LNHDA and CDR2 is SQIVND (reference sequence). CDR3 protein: CASSTPGFYGYTF. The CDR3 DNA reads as TGTGCCAGTAGTACCCCCGGATTCTACGGCTACACCTTC.

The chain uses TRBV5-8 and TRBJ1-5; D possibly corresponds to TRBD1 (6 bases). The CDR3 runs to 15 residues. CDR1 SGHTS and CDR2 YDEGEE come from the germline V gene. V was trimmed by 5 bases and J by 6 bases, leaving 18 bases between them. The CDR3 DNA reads TGTGCCAGCAGGATAAGTGGGGGGGCGGTTCAGCCCCAGCATTTT. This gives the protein CASRISGGAVQPQHF. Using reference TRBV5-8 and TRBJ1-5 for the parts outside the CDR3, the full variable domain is EAGVTQSPTHLIKTRGQQATLRCSPISGHTSVYWYQQALGLGLQFLLWYDEGEERNRGNFPPRFSGRQFPNYSSELNVNALELEDSALYLCASRISGGAVQPQHFGDGTRLSIL.

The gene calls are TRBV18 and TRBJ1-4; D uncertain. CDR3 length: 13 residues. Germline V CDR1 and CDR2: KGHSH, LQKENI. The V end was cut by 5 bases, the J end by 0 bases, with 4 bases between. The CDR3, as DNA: TGTGCCAGCTCAGATACAACTAATGAAAAACTGTTTTTT. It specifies CASSDTTNEKLFF.

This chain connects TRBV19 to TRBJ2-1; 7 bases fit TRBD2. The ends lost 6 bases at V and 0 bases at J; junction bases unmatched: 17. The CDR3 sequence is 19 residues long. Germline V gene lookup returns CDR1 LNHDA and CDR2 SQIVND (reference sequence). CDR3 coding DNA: TGTGCCAGTAGACACCTGGGGATCGGGGGGACCAGCTCCTACAATGAGCAGTTCTTC. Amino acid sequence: CASRHLGIGGTSSYNEQFF.

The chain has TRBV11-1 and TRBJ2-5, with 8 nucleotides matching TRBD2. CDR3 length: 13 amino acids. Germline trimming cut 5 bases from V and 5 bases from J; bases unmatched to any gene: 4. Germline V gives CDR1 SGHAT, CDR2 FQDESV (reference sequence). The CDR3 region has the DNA TGTGCCAGCAGCCCGGGACTAGGGGAGACCCAGTACTTC. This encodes CASSPGLGETQYF.

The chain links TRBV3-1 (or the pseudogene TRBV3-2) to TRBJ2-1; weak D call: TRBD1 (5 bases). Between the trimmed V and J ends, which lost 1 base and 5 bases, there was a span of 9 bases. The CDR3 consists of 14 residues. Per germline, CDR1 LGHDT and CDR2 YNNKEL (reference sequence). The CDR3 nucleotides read TGTGCCAGCAGCCAAGCGGCAGGGAACAATGAGCAGTTCTTC. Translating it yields CASSQAAGNNEQFF.

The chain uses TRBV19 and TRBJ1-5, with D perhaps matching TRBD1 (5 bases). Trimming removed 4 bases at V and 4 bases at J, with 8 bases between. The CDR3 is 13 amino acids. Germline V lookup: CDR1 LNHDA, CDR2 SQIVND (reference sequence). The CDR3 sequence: CASSNTGNQPQHF. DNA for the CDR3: TGTGCCAGTAGTAATACAGGAAATCAGCCCCAGCATTTT.

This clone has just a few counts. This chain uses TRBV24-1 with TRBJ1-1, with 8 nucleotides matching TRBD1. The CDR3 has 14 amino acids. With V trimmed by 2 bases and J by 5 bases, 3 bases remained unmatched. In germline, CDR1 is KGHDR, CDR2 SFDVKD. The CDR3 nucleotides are TGTGCCACCAGTGATTCCCAGGGGGCTACTGAAGCTTTCTTT. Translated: CATSDSQGATEAFF.

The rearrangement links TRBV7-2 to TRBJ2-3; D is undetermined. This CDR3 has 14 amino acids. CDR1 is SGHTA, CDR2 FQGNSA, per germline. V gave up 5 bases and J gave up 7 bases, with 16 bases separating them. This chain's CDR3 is CASSPGLRANTQYF. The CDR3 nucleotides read TGTGCCAGCAGCCCCGGCCTAAGGGCCAATACGCAGTATTTT.

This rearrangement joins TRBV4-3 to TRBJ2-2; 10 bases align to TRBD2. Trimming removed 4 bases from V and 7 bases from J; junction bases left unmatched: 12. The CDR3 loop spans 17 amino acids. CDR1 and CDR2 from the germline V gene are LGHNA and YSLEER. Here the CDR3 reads CASSPPPTSGVDGELFF. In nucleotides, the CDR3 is TGCGCCAGCAGCCCTCCCCCCACTAGCGGGGTTGACGGGGAGCTGTTTTTT.

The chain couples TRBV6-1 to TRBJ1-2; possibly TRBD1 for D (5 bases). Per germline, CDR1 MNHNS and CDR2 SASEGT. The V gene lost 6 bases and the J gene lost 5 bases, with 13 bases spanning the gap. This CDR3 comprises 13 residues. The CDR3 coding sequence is TGTGCCAGCAGGATAGACAGCACGTATGGCTACACCTTC. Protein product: CASRIDSTYGYTF.